The 21 T cell receptor beta chains listed next were all sequenced from one sample in a study of a mutant IDH1 vaccine in newly diagnosed glioma. The method was immunoSEQ multiplex PCR; TCRdb's version includes in-frame clones alone and lacks a portion of them. The sample shows some 55,000 clones, around 89% of them seen only once. These TCRs' antigens remain unknown. The time point here: week 5, during vaccination. All doses held 300 ug of mutant IDH1 20-mer peptide, with topical imiquimod. The sample here was PBMCs, taken from a glioma patient whose treatment included an IDH1 peptide vaccine. The source is a woman aged 40-49 years with glioma.

J is TRBJ2-5 and V is TRBV18; no clear D gene. The CDR3 is 13 amino acids. Between the trimmed V and J ends, which lost 2 bases and 4 bases, there was a span of 8 bases. Germline V gives CDR1 KGHSH, CDR2 LQKENI. CDR3: CASSPKQRETQYF. The CDR3 DNA is TGTGCCAGCTCACCAAAACAGAGAGAGACCCAGTACTTC.

This chain joins TRBV2 and TRBJ2-5; 7 bases are a match to TRBD1. Germline trimming cut 0 bases from V and 4 bases from J; bases unmatched to any gene: 11. CDR1 and CDR2 (germline): SNHLY, FYNNEI. CDR3 length equals 17 residues. CDR3 protein: CASSEASMTGWRETQYF. The CDR3 nucleotides read TGTGCCAGCAGTGAAGCGTCTATGACAGGGTGGCGAGAGACCCAGTACTTC.

With respect to this clone: Distinct nucleotide sequences in the sample also encode this CDR3. The chain uses TRBV4-3 and TRBJ2-3; 9 nucleotides line up with TRBD2. Germline lookup yields CDR1 LGHNA and CDR2 YSLEER. With V trimmed by 0 bases and J by 11 bases, 6 bases remained unmatched. This CDR3 has 14 amino acids. The CDR3 DNA reads as TGCGCCAGCAGCCAAGATGGAACTAGCGGGTTGCAGTATTTT. Residues: CASSQDGTSGLQYF.

This clone came up a few times. The V call is TRBV28, the J call TRBJ1-5; TRBD1 matches at 7 bases. The ends lost 6 bases at V and 3 bases at J; junction bases unmatched: 8. The CDR3 is made up of 15 amino acids. Germline V CDR1 and CDR2: MDHEN, SYDVKM. In DNA, the CDR3 is TGTGCCAGCAGCCCGGGACAGCTCCCCAATCAGCCCCAGCATTTT. It yields the protein CASSPGQLPNQPQHF. The full variable domain, rest sourced from reference TRBV28 and TRBJ1-5, is DVKVTQSSRYLVKRTGEKVFLECVQDMDHENMFWYRQDPGLGLRLIYFSYDVKMKEKGDIPEGYSVSREKKERFSLILESASTNQTSMYLCASSPGQLPNQPQHFGDGTRLSIL.

The chain joins TRBV30 to TRBJ1-3; D may be TRBD1 (5 bases). Trimming cost V 2 bases and J 2 bases, with 13 bases left between them. CDR1 is GTSNPN, CDR2 SVGIG, per germline (reference sequence). The CDR3 is 15 amino acids. CDR3 DNA: TGTGCCTGGAGTCAGGCAGGGTCGGCTGGAAACACCATATATTTT. This codes for CAWSQAGSAGNTIYF.

The chain is built from TRBV5-1 and TRBJ2-5; D may be TRBD1 (6 bases). Trimming pared 2 bases from V and 2 bases from J, leaving 19 bases between. CDR3 length equals 17 residues. CDR1 and CDR2 from the germline V gene are SGHRS and YFSETQ. CDR3 nucleotides: TGCGCCAGCAGCTTACGACCCCGACAGGACCAGCAAGAGACCCAGTACTTC. Translating it yields CASSLRPRQDQQETQYF.

The chain links TRBV14 to TRBJ2-5; 7 bases line up with TRBD2. J was trimmed by 2 bases and V by 4 bases; bases with no gene match: 4. CDR1 SGHDN and CDR2 FVKESK come from the germline V gene. The CDR3 is 14 residues long. The CDR3, as DNA: TGTGCCAGCAGCCGTAGCGGGCCACAAGAGACCCAGTACTTC. Its translation is CASSRSGPQETQYF.

The chain joins TRBV13 to TRBJ1-1, with 11 nucleotides matching TRBD1. The germline CDR1 and CDR2 sequences are PRHDT and FYEKMQ (reference sequence). Trimming at V came to 4 bases and at J to 0 bases, leaving 10 bases not matched to a gene. This CDR3 region has 18 residues. Here the CDR3 reads CASSSLDRGRKMNTEAFF. In nucleotides, the CDR3 is TGTGCCAGCAGCTCCCTGGACAGGGGGCGCAAGATGAACACTGAAGCTTTCTTT.

As regards this clone: One end of the junction fails to match germline, which may point to a read error. This chain joins TRBV7-2 and TRBJ1-6; D gene uncertain. This CDR3 has 17 residues. Germline V gene data show CDR1 as SGHTA and CDR2 as FQGNSA. CDR3 residues: CATSVQGSSSYNSPLHF. For the CDR3, the DNA is TGTGCCACCAGCGTCCAAGGTTCAAGCTCCTATAATTCACCCCTCCACTTT.

The chain employs TRBV4-1 and TRBJ1-5; 8 bases match TRBD1. J was trimmed by 2 bases and V by 1 base; bases with no gene match: 4. This CDR3 comprises 16 residues. CDR1 and CDR2 (germline): MGHRA, YSYEKL. The chain's CDR3 is CASSQGGTGRNQPQHF. The CDR3 bases are TGCGCCAGCAGCCAAGGGGGGACAGGCCGCAATCAGCCCCAGCATTTT.

The rearrangement joins TRBV9 to TRBJ2-7; TRBD2 might be the D (6 bases). V lost 0 bases and J lost 3, with 10 bases in between. CDR1 SGDLS and CDR2 YYNGEE come from the germline V gene. CDR3 length: 14 residues. The CDR3 loop reads CASSVGWGGYEQYF. CDR3 sequence (DNA): TGTGCCAGCAGCGTAGGGTGGGGAGGCTACGAGCAGTACTTC.

This chain joins TRBV27 and TRBJ1-6, with D tentatively TRBD1 (5 bases). Germline V lookup: CDR1 MNHEY, CDR2 SMNVEV (reference sequence). The CDR3 contains 13 residues. The V gene lost 7 bases and the J gene lost 7 bases, with 11 bases spanning the gap. The CDR3 sequence is CASMRTRNSPLHF. In nucleotides, the CDR3 is TGTGCCAGCATGCGGACACGAAATTCACCCCTCCACTTT.

The count of this clone is one. V gene TRBV12-5 combines with J gene TRBJ2-1, with D unclear. CDR3 length: 15 residues. Germline V lookup: CDR1 LGHNT, CDR2 FRNRAP. V was pared by 4 bases and J by 1 base, with 11 bases between. CDR3 nucleotides: TGTGCTAGTGGTTCTCAGTCGAGATCCTACAATGAGCAGTTCTTC. Translation: CASGSQSRSYNEQFF.

The CDR3 sequence: CASSVTAGDQPQHF. The CDR3 DNA reads TGTGCCAGCAGCGTAACGGCTGGAGATCAGCCCCAGCATTTT. The chain links TRBV9 to TRBJ1-5; D unclear. The germline CDR1 and CDR2 sequences are SGDLS and YYNGEE. V lost 1 base to trimming and J lost 5 bases, with 10 bases between them. This CDR3 is 14 amino acids long. Combining the CDR3 with reference TRBV9 and TRBJ1-5 gives the whole variable domain DSGVTQTPKHLITATGQRVTLRCSPRSGDLSVYWYQQSLDQGLQFLIQYYNGEERAKGNILERFSAQQFPDLHSELNLSSLELGDSALYFCASSVTAGDQPQHFGDGTRLSIL.

The chain is built from TRBV27 and TRBJ1-1, with D possibly TRBD1 on 6 matching bases. This CDR3 has 15 residues. The germline V and J ends were trimmed by 2 bases and 4 bases, with 14 bases remaining between them. Germline V CDR1 and CDR2: MNHEY, SMNVEV (reference sequence). This CDR3 reads CASSLGPDSSTEAFF. DNA of the CDR3: TGTGCCAGCAGTTTAGGTCCGGACAGTTCCACTGAAGCTTTCTTT.

The chain carries TRBV5-1 and TRBJ2-2; TRBD2 agrees at 8 bases. The ends lost 0 bases at V and 7 bases at J; junction bases unmatched: 8. The CDR3 is made up of 16 amino acids. Germline V gives CDR1 SGHRS, CDR2 YFSETQ. The CDR3 region is CASSLDAGGRGGELFF. The CDR3 nucleotides are TGCGCCAGCAGCTTGGACGCGGGGGGCCGAGGCGGGGAGCTGTTTTTT.

The sample holds one count of this clone. This chain uses TRBV6-4 with TRBJ2-2; no clear D. V lost 0 bases and J lost 3, with 5 bases in between. The CDR3 is 14 residues long. Germline V gene lookup returns CDR1 MRHNA and CDR2 SNTAGT. The CDR3 DNA reads TGTGCCAGCAGTGACTCGATAGACACCGGGGAGCTGTTTTTT. This gives the protein CASSDSIDTGELFF.

This rearrangement joins TRBV2 to TRBJ1-5; D ambiguous. The CDR3 covers 14 residues. Trimming pared 6 bases from V and 7 bases from J, leaving 16 bases between. Germline V gives CDR1 SNHLY, CDR2 FYNNEI. CDR3 protein: CASSLSFIGQPQHF. The CDR3 DNA reads as TGTGCCAGCAGCCTTTCCTTCATAGGGCAGCCCCAGCATTTT.

J is TRBJ2-6 and V is TRBV7-9, with D tentatively TRBD1 (5 bases). The CDR3 consists of 19 residues. V was cut by 5 bases and J by 4 bases, with 24 bases left in between. Germline values: CDR1 SEHNR, CDR2 FQNEAQ (reference sequence). The CDR3 region has the DNA TGTGCCAGCAGCCCATGGACACCCCGGCGCGGTTCGGGGGCCAACGTCCTGACTTTC. It specifies CASSPWTPRRGSGANVLTF.

The CDR3 sequence is CASSSDRGLETQYF. The CDR3 DNA is TGTGCCAGCAGCTCCGACAGGGGGCTCGAGACCCAGTACTTC. The genes are TRBV7-2 and TRBJ2-5; 10 bases are shared with TRBD1. With V trimmed by 4 bases and J by 5 bases, 4 bases remained unmatched. In germline, CDR1 is SGHTA, CDR2 FQGNSA. This CDR3 region has 14 residues. Full variable domain (remainder filled in from reference TRBV7-2 and TRBJ2-5): GAGVSQSPSNKVTEKGKDVELRCDPISGHTALYWYRQSLGQGLEFLIYFQGNSAPDKSGLPSDRFSAERTGGSVSTLTIQRTQQEDSAVYLCASSSDRGLETQYFGPGTRLLVL.

The rearrangement uses TRBV19 and TRBJ1-1, with D perhaps matching TRBD1 (6 bases). The CDR3 consists of 14 residues. The V gene's germline CDR1 is LNHDA and CDR2 SQIVND (reference sequence). Trimming took 6 bases from V and 1 from J, leaving 12 bases between them. In nucleotides, the CDR3 is TGTGCCAGTAGAAACAGGGTGGGGAACACTGAAGCTTTCTTT. It encodes CASRNRVGNTEAFF.